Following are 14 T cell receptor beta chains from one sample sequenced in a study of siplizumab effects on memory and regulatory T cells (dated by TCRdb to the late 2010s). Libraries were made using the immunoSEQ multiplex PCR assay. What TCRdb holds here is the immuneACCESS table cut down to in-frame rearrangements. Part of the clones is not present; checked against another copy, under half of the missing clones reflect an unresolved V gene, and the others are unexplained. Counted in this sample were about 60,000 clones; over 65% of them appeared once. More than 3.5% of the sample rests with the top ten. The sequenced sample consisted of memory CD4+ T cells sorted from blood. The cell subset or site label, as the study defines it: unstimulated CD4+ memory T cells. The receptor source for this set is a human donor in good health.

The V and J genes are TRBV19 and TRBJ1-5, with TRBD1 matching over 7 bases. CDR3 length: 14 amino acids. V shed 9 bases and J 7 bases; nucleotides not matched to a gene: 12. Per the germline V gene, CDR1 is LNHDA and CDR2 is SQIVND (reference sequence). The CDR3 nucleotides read TGTGCCAGCAAGTCCAAGCAGGGGGGGCAGCCCCAGCATTTT. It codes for CASKSKQGGQPQHF.

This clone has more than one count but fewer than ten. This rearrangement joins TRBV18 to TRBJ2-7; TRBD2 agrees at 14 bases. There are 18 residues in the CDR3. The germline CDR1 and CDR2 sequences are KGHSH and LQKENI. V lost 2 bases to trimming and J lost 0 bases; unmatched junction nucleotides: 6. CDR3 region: CASSPSGTSGGHSYEQYF. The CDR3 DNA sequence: TGTGCCAGCTCACCATCCGGGACTAGCGGGGGACACTCCTACGAGCAGTACTTC.

The CDR3 sequence: CASSPPQWRYEQYF. In nucleotides, the CDR3 is TGTGCCAGCAGCCCCCCCCAATGGCGCTACGAGCAGTACTTC. This sequence joins TRBV25-1 and TRBJ2-7, with D uncertain. Looked up from germline, CDR1 is MGHDK and CDR2 is SYGVNS. There are 14 residues in the CDR3. V was cut by 6 bases and J by 3 bases, with 15 bases left in between.

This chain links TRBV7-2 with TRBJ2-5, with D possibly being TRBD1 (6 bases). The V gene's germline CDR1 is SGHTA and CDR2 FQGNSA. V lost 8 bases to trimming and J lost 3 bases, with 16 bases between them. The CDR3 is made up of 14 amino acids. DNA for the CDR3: TGTGCCAGCCGTCCGGGACACTTGAAAGAGACCCAGTACTTC. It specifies CASRPGHLKETQYF.

DNA for the CDR3: TGTGCCAGCAGCCCATCAGGCGGCACTGAAGCTTTCTTT. Translated: CASSPSGGTEAFF. The chain is built from TRBV7-9 and TRBJ1-1; no clear D gene. The CDR3 is 13 amino acids. The V gene lost 5 bases and the J gene lost 4 bases, with 11 bases spanning the gap. Germline V CDR1 and CDR2: SEHNR, FQNEAQ (reference sequence).

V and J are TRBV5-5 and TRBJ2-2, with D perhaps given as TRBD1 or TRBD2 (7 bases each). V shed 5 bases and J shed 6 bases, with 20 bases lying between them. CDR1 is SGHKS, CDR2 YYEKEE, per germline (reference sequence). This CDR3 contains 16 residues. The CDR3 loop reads CASRSKQGRDAGELFF. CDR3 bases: TGTGCCAGCAGATCGAAACAGGGGAGGGACGCCGGGGAGCTGTTTTTT.

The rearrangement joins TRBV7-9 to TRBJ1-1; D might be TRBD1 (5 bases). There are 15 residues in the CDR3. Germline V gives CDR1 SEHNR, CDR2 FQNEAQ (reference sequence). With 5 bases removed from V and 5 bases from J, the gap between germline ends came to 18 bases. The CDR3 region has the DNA TGTGCCAGCAGCCCAATGGGGGAGGGTGGAACTGAAGCTTTCTTT. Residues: CASSPMGEGGTEAFF.

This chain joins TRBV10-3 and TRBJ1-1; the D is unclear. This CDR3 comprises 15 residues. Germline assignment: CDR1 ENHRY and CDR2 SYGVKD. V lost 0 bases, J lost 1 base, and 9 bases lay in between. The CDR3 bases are TGTGCCATCAGTGAGTCCCTTCAGACGAACACTGAAGCTTTCTTT. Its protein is CAISESLQTNTEAFF.

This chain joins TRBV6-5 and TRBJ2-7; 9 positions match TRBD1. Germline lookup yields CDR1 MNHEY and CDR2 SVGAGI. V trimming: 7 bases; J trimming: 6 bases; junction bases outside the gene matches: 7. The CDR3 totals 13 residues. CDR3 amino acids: CASTGDRAREQYF. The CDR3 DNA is TGTGCCAGCACCGGGGACAGGGCCCGCGAGCAGTACTTC.

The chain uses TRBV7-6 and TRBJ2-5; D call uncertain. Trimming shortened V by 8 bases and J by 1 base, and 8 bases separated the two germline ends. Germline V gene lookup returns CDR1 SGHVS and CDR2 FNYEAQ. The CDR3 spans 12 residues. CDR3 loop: CASGSPQETQYF. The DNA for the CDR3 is TGTGCCAGCGGTAGCCCCCAAGAGACCCAGTACTTC.

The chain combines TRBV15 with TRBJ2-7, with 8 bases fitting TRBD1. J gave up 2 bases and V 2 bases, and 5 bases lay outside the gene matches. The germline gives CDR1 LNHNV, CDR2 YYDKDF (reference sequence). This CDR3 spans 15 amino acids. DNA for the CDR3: TGTGCCACCAGCAGATCGGGGACAGGTACCTACGAGCAGTACTTC. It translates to CATSRSGTGTYEQYF.

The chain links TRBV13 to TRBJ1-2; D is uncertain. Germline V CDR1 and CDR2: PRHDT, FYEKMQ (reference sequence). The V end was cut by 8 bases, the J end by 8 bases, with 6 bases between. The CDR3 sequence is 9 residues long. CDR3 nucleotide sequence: TGTGCCAGCCTGCGAGGCTACACCTTC. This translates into CASLRGYTF.

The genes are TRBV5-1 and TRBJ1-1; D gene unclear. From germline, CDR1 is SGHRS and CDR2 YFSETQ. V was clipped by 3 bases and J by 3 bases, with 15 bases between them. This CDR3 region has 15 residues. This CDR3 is CASSSEGGPYTEAFF. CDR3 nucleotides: TGCGCCAGCAGCTCCGAGGGTGGCCCGTACACTGAAGCTTTCTTT.

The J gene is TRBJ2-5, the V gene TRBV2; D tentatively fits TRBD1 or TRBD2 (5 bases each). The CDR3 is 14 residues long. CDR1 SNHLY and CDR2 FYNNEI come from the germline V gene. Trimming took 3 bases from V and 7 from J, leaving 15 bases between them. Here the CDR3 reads CASSDGLAQGTQYF. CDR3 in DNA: TGTGCCAGCAGTGACGGACTGGCCCAGGGGACCCAGTACTTC. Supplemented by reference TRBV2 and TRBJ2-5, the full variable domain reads EPEVTQTPSHQVTQMGQEVILRCVPISNHLYFYWYRQILGQKVEFLVSFYNNEISEKSEIFDDQFSVERPDGSNFTLKIRSTKLEDSAMYFCASSDGLAQGTQYFGPGTRLLVL.